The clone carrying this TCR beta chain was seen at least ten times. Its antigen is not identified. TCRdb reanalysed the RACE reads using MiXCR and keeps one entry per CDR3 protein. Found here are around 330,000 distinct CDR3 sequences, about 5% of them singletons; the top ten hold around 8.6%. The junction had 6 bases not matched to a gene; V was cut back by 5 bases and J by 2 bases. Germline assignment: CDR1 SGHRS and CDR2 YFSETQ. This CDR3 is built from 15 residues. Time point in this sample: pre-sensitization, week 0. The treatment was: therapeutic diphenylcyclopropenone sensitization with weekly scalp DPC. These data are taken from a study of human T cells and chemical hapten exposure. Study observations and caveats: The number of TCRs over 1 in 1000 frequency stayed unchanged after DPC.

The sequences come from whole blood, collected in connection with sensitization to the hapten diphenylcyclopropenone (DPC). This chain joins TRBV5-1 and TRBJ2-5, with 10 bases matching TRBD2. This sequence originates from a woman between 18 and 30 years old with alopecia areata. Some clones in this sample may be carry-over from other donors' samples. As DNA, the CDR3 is TGCGCCAGCAGTTCCGGGACTAGCGAGCAAGAGACCCAGTACTTC. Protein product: CASSSGTSEQETQYF.